These 22 T cell receptor beta chains share one sample of origin, sequenced in a study of monozygotic twins with inflammatory bowel disease. No DNA is given; TCRdb re-called the 5' RACE reads and lists each CDR3 protein once. The table lists about 160,000 distinct CDR3 sequences. The sample taken for sequencing was blood. These receptors were obtained from a human donor with ulcerative colitis or Crohn's disease, or a healthy co-twin of an affected twin (not recorded which).

CDR3 residues: CASSWYGGVQETQYF. The chain carries TRBV5-1 and TRBJ2-5; TCRdb's assignment of TRBD1 cannot be checked, as there is no DNA. Germline CDR1 and CDR2: SGHRS and YFSETQ. This CDR3 has 15 amino acids.

The chain couples TRBV19 to TRBJ2-7; TCRdb calls TRBD1, which cannot be checked without DNA. The CDR3 runs 13 residues. Germline V gives CDR1 LNHDA, CDR2 SQIVND (reference sequence). The CDR3 loop reads CASSPRRGYEQYF.

The chain's CDR3 is CASSWTGQRNTIYF. The chain employs TRBV6-6 and TRBJ1-3; TCRdb names TRBD1, which stays unverified in the absence of DNA. The CDR3 is made up of 14 amino acids. CDR1 and CDR2 from the germline V gene are MNHNY and SVGAGI (reference sequence).

The V call is TRBV20-1, the J call TRBJ1-1; TCRdb proposes TRBD1, but this gene call is untestable without DNA. CDR1 is DFQATT and CDR2 is SNEGSKA in the germline V gene (reference sequence). CDR3 length: 12 residues. CDR3 loop: CSASGADFEGFF.

The chain recombines TRBV24-1 with TRBJ2-1; TCRdb gives TRBD1 as the D gene, but with no DNA this cannot be confirmed. From germline, CDR1 is KGHDR and CDR2 SFDVKD. The CDR3 length is 20 residues. CDR3: CATSDDEGKGTSWTYNEQFF.

This sequence joins TRBV12-3 or TRBV12-4 and TRBJ2-1; there is no DNA to check the TCRdb D call of TRBD2. This CDR3 has 17 residues. CDR3 residues: CASSSFSGGLSYNEQFF.

The rearrangement joins TRBV6-2 or TRBV6-3 to TRBJ2-7. The CDR3 length is 13 residues. Looked up from germline, CDR1 is MNHEY and CDR2 is SVGEGT. The CDR3: CASSYGQLYEQYF.

The gene calls are TRBV9 and TRBJ1-6; checking the TCRdb D call of TRBD1 is not possible without DNA. Germline lookup yields CDR1 SGDLS and CDR2 YYNGEE. The CDR3 loop spans 16 amino acids. The CDR3 is CASSEMTGDDNSPLHF.

The genes are TRBV5-1 and TRBJ1-1; TCRdb's D call, TRBD1, is unchecked because there is no DNA. CDR3 length: 15 residues. Germline loops: CDR1 SGHRS, CDR2 YFSETQ. This CDR3 reads CASSLVGRWDTEAFF.

The gene calls are TRBV18 and TRBJ2-5. Looked up from germline, CDR1 is KGHSH and CDR2 is LQKENI. The CDR3 consists of 11 residues. CDR3 sequence reads: CASSPDETQYF.

V gene TRBV6-2 or TRBV6-3 combines with J gene TRBJ2-7; the TCRdb call, TRBD1, lacks DNA for checking. Germline-derived CDR1 and CDR2 are MNHEY and SVGEGT. CDR3 length equals 14 residues. The CDR3 protein is CASSVGDSSYEQYF.

This chain's CDR3 is CAISPGTVSSYEQYF. The rearrangement links TRBV10-3 to TRBJ2-7; TCRdb calls TRBD2, which cannot be checked without DNA. The CDR3 runs 15 residues. CDR1 and CDR2 from the germline V gene are ENHRY and SYGVKD.

The rearrangement joins TRBV4-2 to TRBJ2-1; checking the TCRdb D call of TRBD1 is not possible without DNA. This CDR3 has 16 residues. The V gene's germline CDR1 is LGHNA and CDR2 YNFKEQ. This chain's CDR3 is CASSQEPAGAYNEQFF.

The chain uses TRBV19 and TRBJ1-2; TCRdb's D gene call, TRBD1, goes unchecked for lack of DNA. Germline CDR1 reads LNHDA; CDR2 reads SQIVND (reference sequence). The CDR3 is 16 residues long. Here the CDR3 reads CASSINGQGALYGYTF.

This chain uses TRBV5-1 with TRBJ2-7; the TRBD2 assignment by TCRdb is unverifiable without DNA. CDR1 and CDR2 (germline): SGHRS, YFSETQ. The length of the CDR3 is 17 residues. The CDR3 here is CASSASFGTSGTNEQYF.

The rearrangement uses TRBV6-2 or TRBV6-3 and TRBJ2-7; TCRdb selects TRBD1, and the lack of DNA leaves this call unchecked. CDR3 size: 19 residues. Germline CDR1 reads MNHEY; CDR2 reads SVGEGT. The CDR3: CASSYQRQTHRGPSYEQYF.

The rearrangement uses TRBV29-1 and TRBJ2-5; no DNA is available, so the TRBD1 call from TCRdb remains unchecked. This CDR3 comprises 14 residues. Germline CDR1 reads SQVTM; CDR2 reads ANQGSEA. CDR3 protein: CSVRTGETQETQYF.

V and J are TRBV29-1 and TRBJ1-4; as DNA is missing, the TRBD1 call by TCRdb cannot be tested. The CDR3 extends over 14 amino acids. Germline assignment: CDR1 SQVTM and CDR2 ANQGSEA. CDR3 residues: CSVGLAGGREKLFF.

This sequence joins TRBV4-3 and TRBJ2-1; TCRdb's D gene call, TRBD1, goes unchecked for lack of DNA. Germline values: CDR1 LGHNA, CDR2 YSLEER. The CDR3 totals 12 residues. CDR3 in amino acids: CASRSPRNEQFF.

The chain employs TRBV18 and TRBJ2-3. The CDR3 runs 16 residues. The germline V gene encodes CDR1 KGHSH and CDR2 LQKENI. Here the CDR3 reads CASSPPTDPSTDTQYF. The whole variable domain, remainder taken from reference TRBV18 and TRBJ2-3, is NAGVMQNPRHLVRRRGQEARLRCSPMKGHSHVYWYRQLPEEGLKFMVYLQKENIIDESGMPKERFSAEFPKEGPSILRIQQVVRGDSAAYFCASSPPTDPSTDTQYFGPGTRLTVL.

CDR3 sequence reads: CASSLRPHLAGVSVDTQYF. The rearrangement joins TRBV7-3 to TRBJ2-3; TCRdb picks TRBD2, but there is no DNA to check that call. CDR1 and CDR2 from the germline V gene are SGHTA and FQGTGA. The CDR3 sequence is 19 residues long.

The chain joins TRBV7-9 to TRBJ1-2. The CDR3 loop spans 12 amino acids. Germline assignment: CDR1 SEHNR and CDR2 FQNEAQ (reference sequence). This CDR3 is CASSLVGPGYTF.